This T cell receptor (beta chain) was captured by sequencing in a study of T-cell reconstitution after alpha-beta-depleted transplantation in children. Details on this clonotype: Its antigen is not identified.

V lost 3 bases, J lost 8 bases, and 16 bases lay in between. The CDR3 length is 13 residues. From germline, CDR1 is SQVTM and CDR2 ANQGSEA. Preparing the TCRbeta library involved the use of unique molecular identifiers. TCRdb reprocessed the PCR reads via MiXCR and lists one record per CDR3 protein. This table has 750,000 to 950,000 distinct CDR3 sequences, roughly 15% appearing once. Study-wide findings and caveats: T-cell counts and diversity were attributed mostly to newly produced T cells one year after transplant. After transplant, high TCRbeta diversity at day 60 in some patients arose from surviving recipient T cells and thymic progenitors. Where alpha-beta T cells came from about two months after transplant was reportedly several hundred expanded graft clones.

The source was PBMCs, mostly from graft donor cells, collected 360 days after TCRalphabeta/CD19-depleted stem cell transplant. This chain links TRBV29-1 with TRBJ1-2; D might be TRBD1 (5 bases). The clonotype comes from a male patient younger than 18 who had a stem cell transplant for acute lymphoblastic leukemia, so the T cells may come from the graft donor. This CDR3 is CSVEWGVTRGYTF. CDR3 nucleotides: TGCAGCGTTGAGTGGGGGGTGACGCGAGGCTACACCTTC. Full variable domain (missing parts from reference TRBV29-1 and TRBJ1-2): SAVISQKPSRDICQRGTSLTIQCQVDSQVTMMFWYRQQPGQSLTLIATANQGSEATYESGFVIDKFPISRPNLTFSTLTVSNMSPEDSSIYLCSVEWGVTRGYTFGSGTRLTVV.